The clone carrying this TCR beta chain was picked up one time. Primers: 60 Vbeta forward and 13 Jbeta reverse. Generated by immunoSEQ multiplex PCR, the TCRdb table keeps only in-frame clones and is missing some. Here the sample spans 200,000 or so clones, approximately 83% being singletons. The data were obtained in a study of cytomegalovirus exposure and HLA in healthy donors. Between the trimmed V and J ends, which lost 6 bases and 5 bases, there was a span of 7 bases. CDR3 size: 10 residues. Germline CDR1 is DFQATT and CDR2 is SNEGSKA (reference sequence). The TCR originated in a boy aged 2 to 10 in good health and CMV-seronegative. This chain connects TRBV20-1 to TRBJ2-5; D might be TRBD2 (6 bases). Sequencing was done on a sample of PBMCs. The CDR3 DNA reads TGCAGTGCCCGGGGGGAGACCCAGTACTTC. This sequence encodes CSARGETQYF.